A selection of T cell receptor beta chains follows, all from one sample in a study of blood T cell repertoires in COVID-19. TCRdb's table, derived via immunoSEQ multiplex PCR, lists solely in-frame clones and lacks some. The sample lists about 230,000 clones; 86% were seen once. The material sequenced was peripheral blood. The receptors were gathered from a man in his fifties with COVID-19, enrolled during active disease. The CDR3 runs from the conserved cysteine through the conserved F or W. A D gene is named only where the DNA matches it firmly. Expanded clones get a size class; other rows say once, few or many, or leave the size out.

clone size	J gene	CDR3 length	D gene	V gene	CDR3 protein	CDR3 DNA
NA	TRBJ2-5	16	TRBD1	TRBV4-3	CASSQETGEPQETQYF	TGCGCCAGCAGCCAAGAGACAGGGGAACCTCAAGAGACCCAGTACTTC
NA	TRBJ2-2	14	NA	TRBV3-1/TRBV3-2	CASSQRLNTGELFF	TGTGCCAGCAGCCAAAGACTGAACACCGGGGAGCTGTTTTTT
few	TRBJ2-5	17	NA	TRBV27	CASSLAYIGVRQETQYF	TGTGCCAGCAGTTTAGCTTACATAGGGGTGCGACAAGAGACCCAGTACTTC
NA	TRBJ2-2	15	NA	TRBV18	CASSQRTRNTGELFF	TGTGCCAGCTCACAAAGAACAAGGAACACCGGGGAGCTGTTTTTT
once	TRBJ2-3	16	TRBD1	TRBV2	CASGDAGTGVLNTQYF	TGTGCCAGCGGGGACGCCGGGACAGGGGTGTTAAATACGCAGTATTTT
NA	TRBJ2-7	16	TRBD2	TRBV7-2	CASSSGTSGREGEQYF	TGTGCCAGCAGCTCGGGGACTAGCGGGAGAGAGGGCGAGCAGTACTTC
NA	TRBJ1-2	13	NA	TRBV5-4	CASNVDGVGGYTF	TGTGCCAGCAACGTTGACGGTGTCGGGGGCTACACCTTC
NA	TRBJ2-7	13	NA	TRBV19	CASSIADSYEQYF	TGTGCCAGTAGTATAGCAGATTCCTACGAGCAGTACTTC
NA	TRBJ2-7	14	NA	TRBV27	CASSLFQGSYEQYF	TGTGCCAGCAGTTTATTTCAGGGTTCCTACGAGCAGTACTTC
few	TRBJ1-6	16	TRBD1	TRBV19	CASSPGQGGYNSPLHF	TGTGCCAGTAGTCCAGGACAGGGGGGTTATAATTCACCCCTCCACTTT
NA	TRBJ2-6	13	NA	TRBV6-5	CAANPSGANVLTF	TGTGCAGCCAATCCCTCTGGGGCCAACGTCCTGACTTTC
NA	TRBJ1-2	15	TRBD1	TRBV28	CASSLGTGGFYGYTF	TGTGCCAGCAGTTTAGGGACAGGGGGTTTCTATGGCTACACCTTC
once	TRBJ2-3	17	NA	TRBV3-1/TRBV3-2	CASSQRLAGEGADTQYF	TGTGCCAGCAGCCAACGTTTGGCGGGAGAGGGGGCAGATACGCAGTATTTT
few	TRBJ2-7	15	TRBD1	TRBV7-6	CASSQGQGGLYEQYF	TGTGCCAGCAGCCAAGGACAGGGTGGGCTCTACGAGCAGTACTTC
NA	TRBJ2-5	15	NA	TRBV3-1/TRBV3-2	CASSESWRGQETQYF	TGTGCCAGCAGCGAAAGCTGGAGGGGCCAAGAGACCCAGTACTTC
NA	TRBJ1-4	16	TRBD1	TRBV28	CASSWGQGAQNEKLFF	TGTGCCAGCAGTTGGGGACAGGGGGCGCAAAATGAAAAACTGTTTTTT
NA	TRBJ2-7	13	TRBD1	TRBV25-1	CASSFGTGFEQYF	TGTGCCAGCAGTTTCGGGACAGGGTTCGAGCAGTACTTC
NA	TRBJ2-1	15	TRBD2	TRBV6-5	CASARTSGGYNEQFF	TGTGCCAGCGCTCGGACTAGCGGGGGCTACAATGAGCAGTTCTTC
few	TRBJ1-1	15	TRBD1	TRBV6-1	CASSEYKGAGTEAFF	TGTGCCAGCAGTGAATATAAGGGGGCGGGCACTGAAGCTTTCTTT
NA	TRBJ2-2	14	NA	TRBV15	CATSRDPLSGELFF	TGTGCCACCAGCAGAGACCCGCTGAGTGGGGAGCTGTTTTTT
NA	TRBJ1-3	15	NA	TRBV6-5	CASRDQGFPGNTIYF	TGTGCCAGCAGAGACCAGGGGTTCCCTGGAAACACCATATATTTT
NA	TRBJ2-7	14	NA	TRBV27	CASSTFAGSYEQYF	TGTGCCAGCAGTACCTTCGCAGGGTCCTACGAGCAGTACTTC
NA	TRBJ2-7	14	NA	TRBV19	CASSTSRRSYEQYF	TGTGCCAGTAGTACCTCGCGGAGGTCCTACGAGCAGTACTTC
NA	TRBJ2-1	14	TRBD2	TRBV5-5	CASSLGASGSEQFF	TGTGCCAGCAGCTTGGGGGCTAGCGGGTCTGAGCAGTTCTTC
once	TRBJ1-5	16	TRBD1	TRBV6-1	CASSVFGDSLNQPQHF	TGTGCCAGCAGTGTTTTCGGGGACAGCCTCAATCAGCCCCAGCATTTT
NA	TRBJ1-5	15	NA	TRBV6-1	CASSEGYRTNQPQHF	TGTGCCAGCAGTGAAGGGTACAGAACCAATCAGCCCCAGCATTTT
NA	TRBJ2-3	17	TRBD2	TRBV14	CASSQDGLAGATDTQYF	TGTGCCAGCAGCCAAGATGGACTAGCGGGGGCCACAGATACGCAGTATTTT
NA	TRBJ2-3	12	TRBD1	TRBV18	CASSSDRGTQYF	TGTGCCAGCTCATCGGACAGGGGTACGCAGTATTTT
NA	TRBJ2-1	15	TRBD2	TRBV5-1	CASSIGLADYNEQFF	TGCGCCAGCAGCATAGGACTAGCGGACTACAATGAGCAGTTCTTC
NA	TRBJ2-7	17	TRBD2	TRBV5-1	CASSLGLAGGLSYEQYF	TGCGCCAGCAGCTTGGGGCTAGCGGGAGGCCTCTCCTACGAGCAGTACTTC
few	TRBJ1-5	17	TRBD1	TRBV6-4	CASSPHPKDRGRQPQHF	TGTGCCAGCAGTCCACACCCCAAGGACAGGGGGCGGCAGCCCCAGCATTTT
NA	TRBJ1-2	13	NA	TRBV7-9	CASSKEEGRSYTF	TGTGCCAGCAGCAAAGAGGAGGGCCGGAGCTACACCTTC
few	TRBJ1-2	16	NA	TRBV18	CASSPGQGGFNYGYTF	TGTGCCAGCTCACCAGGTCAGGGAGGCTTCAACTATGGCTACACCTTC
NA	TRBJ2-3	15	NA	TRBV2	CASSAITGSRDTQYF	TGTGCCAGCAGTGCGATAACAGGTTCACGGGATACGCAGTATTTT
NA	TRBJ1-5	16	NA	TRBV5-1	CASSPGHPDPNQPQHF	TGCGCCAGCAGCCCTGGACACCCCGATCCCAATCAGCCCCAGCATTTT
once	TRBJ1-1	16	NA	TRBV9	CASSVGDTRWDTEAFF	TGTGCCAGCAGCGTAGGGGACACACGGTGGGACACTGAAGCTTTCTTT
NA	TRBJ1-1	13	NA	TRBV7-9	CASSTGGGTEAFF	TGTGCCAGCAGCACCGGGGGGGGCACTGAAGCTTTCTTT
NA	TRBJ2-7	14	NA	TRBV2	CASLETGGFYEQYF	TGTGCCAGCCTCGAGACAGGAGGATTCTACGAGCAGTACTTC
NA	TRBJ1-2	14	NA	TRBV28	CASRPPGSNYGYTF	TGTGCCAGCAGGCCCCCGGGGTCCAACTATGGCTACACCTTC
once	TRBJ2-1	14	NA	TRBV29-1	CSVPVLASYNEQFF	TGCAGCGTTCCAGTTTTGGCCTCCTACAATGAGCAGTTCTTC
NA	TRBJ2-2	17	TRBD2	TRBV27	CASSSSGTSGTIGELFF	TGTGCCAGCAGTTCATCCGGGACTAGCGGGACCATTGGGGAGCTGTTTTTT
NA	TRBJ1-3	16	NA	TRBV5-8	CASSSGLTFSGNTIYF	TGTGCCAGCAGCTCGGGACTGACATTCTCTGGAAACACCATATATTTT